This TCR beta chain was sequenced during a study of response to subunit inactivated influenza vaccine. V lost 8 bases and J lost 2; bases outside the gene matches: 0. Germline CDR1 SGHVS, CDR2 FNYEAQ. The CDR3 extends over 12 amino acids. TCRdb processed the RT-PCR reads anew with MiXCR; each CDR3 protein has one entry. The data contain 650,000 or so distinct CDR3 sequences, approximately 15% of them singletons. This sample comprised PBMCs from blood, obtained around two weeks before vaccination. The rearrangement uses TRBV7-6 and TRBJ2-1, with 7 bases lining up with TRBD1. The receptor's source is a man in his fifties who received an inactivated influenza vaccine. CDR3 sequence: CASGTAYNEQFF. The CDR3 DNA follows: TGTGCCAGCGGGACAGCCTACAATGAGCAGTTCTTC.